This is a list of T cell receptor beta chains from one sample in a study of tumor-infiltrating lymphocytes in oesophageal squamous cell carcinoma. From the PCR reads, TCRdb called clonotypes with MiXCR, one entry per CDR3 protein. In the table there are 9,500 to 13,000 distinct CDR3 sequences, 50% to 60% of which are singletons. Material for sequencing was esophageal tumor tissue. These receptors all come from a male donor with esophageal squamous cell carcinoma. Both conserved end residues are part of each CDR3.

v_gene: TRBV25-1
CDR3aa: CASSDPLAAHQETQYF

v_gene: TRBV11-3
CDR3aa: CASSSGTSGRVWEQYF

v_gene: TRBV5-6
CDR3aa: CASSFYSQETQYF

v_gene: TRBV7-3
CDR3aa: CASSLKGAGTSTRSSYNEQFF

v_gene: TRBV28
CDR3aa: CASSFHGGNTEAFF

v_gene: TRBV7-9
CDR3aa: CASSRSGAGANVLTF

v_gene: TRBV6-1
CDR3aa: CASKEGASEQETQYF

v_gene: TRBV6-1
CDR3aa: CASSKGLGGYEQYF

v_gene: TRBV28
CDR3aa: CASSFRPWKKGEQFF

v_gene: TRBV7-2
CDR3aa: CASSFFYEQYF

v_gene: TRBV4-1
CDR3aa: CASSQEWFPAVTAQHF

v_gene: TRBV12-3/TRBV12-4
CDR3aa: CASSPPRGWDTEAFF

v_gene: TRBV12-3/TRBV12-4
CDR3aa: CASSLVNVGTIYEQYF

v_gene: TRBV6-6
CDR3aa: CASSYSPVAAYNEQFF

v_gene: TRBV7-2
CDR3aa: CASSLAMAGTNYGYTF

v_gene: TRBV7-9
CDR3aa: CASSLVLGEQYF

v_gene: TRBV11-2
CDR3aa: CASSSGQGIETQYF